The rows below give T cell receptor beta chains drawn from one sample of a study of T-cell reconstitution after alpha-beta-depleted transplantation in children. TCRdb re-called the PCR reads through MiXCR, storing one row per CDR3 protein. The table shows 400,000 to 500,000 distinct CDR3 sequences, with 9.5% to 13% occurring only once. The input for sequencing was PBMCs from the stem cell graft donor, taken from the stem cell graft. All receptors come from a human donor who donated a stem cell graft to a child with acute myeloid leukemia. CDR3s include the opening cysteine and the closing phenylalanine or tryptophan. Each record gives: V gene, J gene, D gene, clone size, CDR3 DNA, CDR3 protein. A D gene is named only where the DNA matches it firmly. Not every row has a clone size; where given, it reads once, few, many or a size class.

TRBV27	TRBJ2-5	.	many	TGTGCCAGCACCCCCCGTACAGGCGGGACCCAGTACTTC	CASTPRTGGTQYF
TRBV5-1	TRBJ2-6	.	.	TGCGCCAGCAGCTTGGCCTCTCAGGTGGCCTCTGGGGCCAACGTCCTGACTTTC	CASSLASQVASGANVLTF
TRBV20-1	TRBJ1-2	TRBD1	few	TGCAGTGCTCCGGGACAGGGGATGAGTGGCTACACCTTC	CSAPGQGMSGYTF
TRBV3-1	TRBJ2-3	TRBD1	few	TGTGCCAGCAGCCAGGGGACAGTAACTAGCACAGATACGCAGTATTTT	CASSQGTVTSTDTQYF
TRBV6-4	TRBJ2-3	TRBD2	few	TGTGCCAGCAGTGTGGGACTAGCGGGAGACACAGATACGCAGTATTTT	CASSVGLAGDTDTQYF
TRBV20-1	TRBJ2-1	.	.	TGCAGTGCTAGGGAGCGGGTAAGGTCCTACAATGAGCAGTTCTTC	CSARERVRSYNEQFF
TRBV24-1	TRBJ2-5	.	.	TGTGCCACTCGCCTACGTTCGGTATTCCAAGAGACCCAGTACTTC	CATRLRSVFQETQYF
TRBV7-9	TRBJ2-1	TRBD2	many	TGTGCCAGCAGTTATCTGACTAGCGGGGGCGATGAGCAGTTCTTC	CASSYLTSGGDEQFF
TRBV10-1	TRBJ1-1	.	.	TGCGCCAGCAGTGTGAGTCCACGGAACACTGAAGCTTTCTTT	CASSVSPRNTEAFF
TRBV10-2	TRBJ1-5	TRBD1	.	TGCGCCACCAGGACAGGGTCTTTCAATCAGCCCCAGCATTTT	CATRTGSFNQPQHF
TRBV9	TRBJ2-2	.	few	TGTGCCAGCAGCGTAACACAGGGCAGGACCGGGGAGCTGTTTTTT	CASSVTQGRTGELFF
TRBV13	TRBJ2-3	.	few	TGTGCCAGCAGCCCAAAAGGAAGCCGAGATACGCAGTATTTT	CASSPKGSRDTQYF
TRBV7-2	TRBJ2-5	.	few	TGTGCCAGCAGCTACACAGGGAAAGAGACCCAGTACTTC	CASSYTGKETQYF
TRBV5-1	TRBJ2-7	.	few	TGCGCCAGCAGCAGTCGCGCTGACAGGCGACCCTACGAGCAGTACTTC	CASSSRADRRPYEQYF
TRBV2	TRBJ1-5	.	few	TGTGCCAGCAGTGAGAGGAGGGCAAGCAATCAGCCCCAGCATTTT	CASSERRASNQPQHF
TRBV10-3	TRBJ1-1	.	.	TGTGCCATCAGTGGAGGGAGTATTTACACTGAAGCTTTCTTT	CAISGGSIYTEAFF
TRBV20-1	TRBJ2-3	TRBD2	few	TGCAGTGCTAGAGATCTAGCGGGGACCACAGATACGCAGTATTTT	CSARDLAGTTDTQYF
TRBV20-1	TRBJ2-5	.	.	TGCAGTGCTAGGCCCTGGGTGAGAGAGACCCAGTACTTC	CSARPWVRETQYF
TRBV4-1	TRBJ1-6	.	few	TGCGCCAGCAGCCAAGATAGGGGAGGGGCCCAGGGCTATAATTCACCCCTCCACTTT	CASSQDRGGAQGYNSPLHF
TRBV5-1	TRBJ1-2	TRBD1	.	TGCGCCAGCAGCTCCCCGGACAGGGAGAACTATGGCTACACCTTC	CASSSPDRENYGYTF
TRBV20-1	TRBJ2-5	.	once	TGCAGTGCCCCAGGCAACCAAGAGACCCAGTACTTC	CSAPGNQETQYF
TRBV5-4	TRBJ2-3	TRBD2	.	TGTGCCAGCAGCTTGGCCCCGACTAGCGGGACCGCAAATACGCAGTATTTT	CASSLAPTSGTANTQYF
TRBV30	TRBJ1-1	.	.	TGTGCCTGGAGTACTAAGGACGGCACTGAAGCTTTCTTT	CAWSTKDGTEAFF
TRBV9	TRBJ2-5	.	few	TGTGCCAGCAGCGTAGCTCCTCCGGAGACCCAGTACTTC	CASSVAPPETQYF
TRBV14	TRBJ2-7	.	.	TGTGCCAGCAGCCAAGGGACACCCCTTTCCCGTTACGAGCAGTACTTC	CASSQGTPLSRYEQYF